This is a list of T cell receptor beta chains from one sample in a study of response to subunit inactivated influenza vaccine. One entry per CDR3 protein results from TCRdb running MiXCR on the RT-PCR reads. The table records about 520,000 distinct CDR3 sequences, approximately 24% of them present only once. Sequencing was performed on CD4+ T cells sorted from PBMCs, taken approximately 5 days after vaccination. The source is a man over 45 who received an inactivated influenza vaccine. Each CDR3 is given with its conserved first and last residue. D genes are given only for firm matches. Clone size, where shown, is once, few, many, or a class for clones that have expanded.

D: -
J: TRBJ2-3
size: -
V: TRBV5-4
DNA: TGTGCCAGCAGCTTTAGGGACTTCACAGATACGCAGTATTTT
CDR3: CASSFRDFTDTQYF

D: TRBD1
J: TRBJ1-1
size: -
V: TRBV5-5
DNA: TGTGCCAGCAGCAGGACAGGGGCTGGGGCTTTCTTT
CDR3: CASSRTGAGAFF

D: -
J: TRBJ2-5
size: -
V: TRBV6-5
DNA: TGTGCCAGCAGTTACCCGGGTCCGGGGGAGACCCAGTACTTC
CDR3: CASSYPGPGETQYF

D: TRBD2
J: TRBJ2-7
size: -
V: TRBV12-3/TRBV12-4
DNA: TGTGCCAGCGGGGGAGCGGGGGGAAGCTCCTACGAGCAGTACTTC
CDR3: CASGGAGGSSYEQYF

D: -
J: TRBJ2-1
size: few
V: TRBV5-1
DNA: TGCGCCAGCAGCTTGGTCGGTTATGAGCAGTTCTTC
CDR3: CASSLVGYEQFF

D: -
J: TRBJ2-7
size: many
V: TRBV5-1
DNA: TGCGCCAGCAGCCAATCTGGACTCGGTTGGTACGAGCAGTACTTC
CDR3: CASSQSGLGWYEQYF

D: -
J: TRBJ2-3
size: -
V: TRBV4-2
DNA: TGTGCCAGCAGCCCCCACGGGGGAGGTGTAGATACGCAGTATTTT
CDR3: CASSPHGGGVDTQYF

D: TRBD2
J: TRBJ2-1
size: -
V: TRBV4-2
DNA: TGTGCCAGCAGCCAAGAAGGCGGGAGGGTGCAGTTCTTC
CDR3: CASSQEGGRVQFF

D: -
J: TRBJ1-5
size: many
V: TRBV7-2
DNA: TGTGCCAGCAGCTTTTGGGGTCGCAATCAGCCCCAGCATTTT
CDR3: CASSFWGRNQPQHF

D: -
J: TRBJ2-3
size: -
V: TRBV7-7
DNA: TGTGCTAGCAGCTTGTCCGACGGGGGAGATACGCAGTATTTT
CDR3: CASSLSDGGDTQYF

D: -
J: TRBJ2-5
size: -
V: TRBV20-1
DNA: TGCAGTGCTAGGAAACTCCAAGAGACCCAGTACTTC
CDR3: CSARKLQETQYF

D: -
J: TRBJ1-2
size: few
V: TRBV12-3/TRBV12-4
DNA: TGTGCCAGCACCGACGGCTCCTATGGCTACACCTTC
CDR3: CASTDGSYGYTF

D: TRBD1
J: TRBJ1-1
size: many
V: TRBV5-1
DNA: TGCGCCAGCAGCCGACAGGGAAGGAGCACTGAAGCTTTCTTT
CDR3: CASSRQGRSTEAFF

D: -
J: TRBJ2-5
size: -
V: TRBV18
DNA: TGTGCCAGCTCGTACGAAAGGACAGCGCCAATGATTGAGACCCAGTACTTC
CDR3: CASSYERTAPMIETQYF

D: TRBD1
J: TRBJ2-7
size: few
V: TRBV6-2/TRBV6-3
DNA: TGTGCCAGCAGAGAACAGGGGGCCTACGAGCAGTACTTC
CDR3: CASREQGAYEQYF

D: TRBD1
J: TRBJ1-2
size: -
V: TRBV4-1
DNA: TGCGCCAGCAGCCAAGGACAGGGAGGCCCCTATGGCTACACCTTC
CDR3: CASSQGQGGPYGYTF

D: TRBD2
J: TRBJ2-7
size: -
V: TRBV12-3/TRBV12-4
DNA: TGTGCCAGCAGCCCTCGGGGCTCGGGGACTAGTAGGTACGAGCAGTACTTC
CDR3: CASSPRGSGTSRYEQYF

D: TRBD2
J: TRBJ2-3
size: -
V: TRBV15
DNA: TGTGCCACCAGCAGAGATCGGGGGGGTGGCGCAGATACGCAGTATTTT
CDR3: CATSRDRGGGADTQYF

D: TRBD2
J: TRBJ2-7
size: few
V: TRBV18
DNA: TGTGCCAGCTCACCCTCTAGCGGGACCCACGAGCAGTACTTC
CDR3: CASSPSSGTHEQYF

D: TRBD1
J: TRBJ2-2
size: -
V: TRBV27
DNA: TGTGCCAGCAGACAGGGGGTCAGGGGCGGGGAGCTGTTTTTT
CDR3: CASRQGVRGGELFF

D: -
J: TRBJ2-2
size: -
V: TRBV20-1
DNA: TGCAGTGCTAGAGGTGGCAGGGGGGCCACCAGGGAGCTGTTTTTT
CDR3: CSARGGRGATRELFF

D: -
J: TRBJ2-7
size: -
V: TRBV6-6
DNA: TGTGCCAGCAGTTCACCCAAAACTTACGAGCAGTACTTC
CDR3: CASSSPKTYEQYF

D: TRBD1
J: TRBJ2-5
size: -
V: TRBV20-1
DNA: TGCAGTGCCCGACGGACAGGGTTGCAAGAGACCCAGTACTTC
CDR3: CSARRTGLQETQYF

D: TRBD1
J: TRBJ2-7
size: few
V: TRBV18
DNA: TGTGCCAGCTCACAAAGACAGGGGGCTTTTTACGAGCAGTACTTC
CDR3: CASSQRQGAFYEQYF

D: -
J: TRBJ2-7
size: -
V: TRBV29-1
DNA: TGCAGCGTTAAGACTTACGAGCAGTACTTC
CDR3: CSVKTYEQYF

D: TRBD1
J: TRBJ2-7
size: many
V: TRBV2
DNA: TGTGCCAGTTTATTCGGGACAGACCACTACGAGCAGTACTTC
CDR3: CASLFGTDHYEQYF

D: -
J: TRBJ2-3
size: many
V: TRBV5-8
DNA: TGTGCCAGCAGCTTGTCCGGGGGCCTCCGCTATACGCAGTATTTT
CDR3: CASSLSGGLRYTQYF

D: -
J: TRBJ2-5
size: -
V: TRBV6-1
DNA: TGTGCCAGCACCCGAAAAGGATCAAGAGAAGAGACCCAGTACTTC
CDR3: CASTRKGSREETQYF

D: TRBD2
J: TRBJ2-1
size: -
V: TRBV10-3
DNA: TGTGCCATCAGGGCGACTAGCGGGAAGTACAATGAGCAGTTCTTC
CDR3: CAIRATSGKYNEQFF

D: -
J: TRBJ2-3
size: -
V: TRBV18
DNA: TGTGCCAGCTCACCATTAATCACAGATACGCAGTATTTT
CDR3: CASSPLITDTQYF

D: -
J: TRBJ2-7
size: many
V: TRBV20-1
DNA: TGCAGTGCTAGACAGAACCGGGACGAGCAGTACTTC
CDR3: CSARQNRDEQYF

D: -
J: TRBJ2-5
size: -
V: TRBV20-1
DNA: TGCAGTGCTAGAGATATACAGGGTACTTGGGAGACCCAGTACTTC
CDR3: CSARDIQGTWETQYF

D: TRBD2
J: TRBJ2-2
size: -
V: TRBV6-1
DNA: TGTGCCAGCAAGGGGGGACTAGTTTTATCCGGGGAGCTGTTTTTT
CDR3: CASKGGLVLSGELFF

D: TRBD2
J: TRBJ2-3
size: -
V: TRBV20-1
DNA: TGCAGTGCAGCTAGCGGGGGGGCCTGGGGAGATACGCAGTATTTT
CDR3: CSAASGGAWGDTQYF

D: TRBD1
J: TRBJ1-6
size: -
V: TRBV6-1
DNA: TGTGCCAGCAGCCCACAGGGGATTTATAATTCACCCCTCCACTTT
CDR3: CASSPQGIYNSPLHF

D: -
J: TRBJ2-5
size: -
V: TRBV7-2
DNA: TGTGCCAGCAGCTTAGACAATACCAGGGAGACCCAGTACTTC
CDR3: CASSLDNTRETQYF

D: TRBD2
J: TRBJ2-7
size: -
V: TRBV14
DNA: TGTGCCAGCAGCCAAGAAAAAAGGCAGAGACTAGCTCCCTACGAGCAGTACTTC
CDR3: CASSQEKRQRLAPYEQYF

D: TRBD1
J: TRBJ2-1
size: few
V: TRBV18
DNA: TGTGCCAGCTCACCTAGACAGGGAAGTTACGGTGAGCAGTTCTTC
CDR3: CASSPRQGSYGEQFF

D: TRBD2
J: TRBJ2-3
size: few
V: TRBV7-2
DNA: TGTGCCAGCAGCCTACGGACTAGCGGGAGGGTCGGAGATACGCAGTATTTT
CDR3: CASSLRTSGRVGDTQYF

D: -
J: TRBJ1-6
size: -
V: TRBV12-3/TRBV12-4
DNA: TGTGCCAGCCGGGAAATACAGGGTTCACCCCTCCACTTT
CDR3: CASREIQGSPLHF

D: -
J: TRBJ2-5
size: -
V: TRBV7-9
DNA: TGTGCCAGCATCCTCTCCCGGGGGGCAGGGGAGACCCAGTACTTC
CDR3: CASILSRGAGETQYF

D: -
J: TRBJ2-5
size: -
V: TRBV3-1
DNA: TGTGCCAGCAGCCAAGGGACTTTCCAAGAGACCCAGTACTTC
CDR3: CASSQGTFQETQYF

D: -
J: TRBJ2-7
size: -
V: TRBV29-1
DNA: TGCAGCGCCGAGGGCAGGGGCTACGAGCAGTACTTC
CDR3: CSAEGRGYEQYF

D: TRBD1
J: TRBJ1-5
size: many
V: TRBV5-8
DNA: TGTGCCAGCAGCCGGGACAGGGGTCAGCCCCAGCATTTT
CDR3: CASSRDRGQPQHF

D: TRBD2
J: TRBJ2-1
size: few
V: TRBV4-3
DNA: TGCGCCAGCAGCCAAGTGCGGGGGGATTGGGTGCAGTTCTTC
CDR3: CASSQVRGDWVQFF

D: -
J: TRBJ2-5
size: few
V: TRBV2
DNA: TGTGCCAGCACCAGGGGTGACTACCAAGAGACCCAGTACTTC
CDR3: CASTRGDYQETQYF

D: -
J: TRBJ2-5
size: many
V: TRBV20-1
DNA: TGCAGTGCTAGATTCAGGGCTGAGACCCAGTACTTC
CDR3: CSARFRAETQYF

D: TRBD2
J: TRBJ2-5
size: few
V: TRBV25-1
DNA: TGTGCCAGCAGTGCGGGGGGTAGGACCCAGTACTTC
CDR3: CASSAGGRTQYF

D: TRBD2
J: TRBJ2-5
size: few
V: TRBV24-1
DNA: TGTGCCACCAGTGATGGGGGGGGTCTTCCAGGAGAGACCCAGTACTTC
CDR3: CATSDGGGLPGETQYF

D: TRBD2
J: TRBJ2-4
size: few
V: TRBV7-8
DNA: TGTGCCAGCAGCTCCGGACTAGCGGGAGATGGCAAAAACATTCAGTACTTC
CDR3: CASSSGLAGDGKNIQYF

D: TRBD2
J: TRBJ2-7
size: many
V: TRBV7-2
DNA: TGTGCCAGCAGCTTAGCCGGGGGAGGGATTGAGCAGTACTTC
CDR3: CASSLAGGGIEQYF

D: -
J: TRBJ1-3
size: -
V: TRBV30
DNA: TGTGCCTGGAGGGGAACCAGGGAGTGGGGAAACACCATATATTTT
CDR3: CAWRGTREWGNTIYF

D: -
J: TRBJ2-2
size: -
V: TRBV7-2
DNA: TGTGCCAGCACCCCCCCAGCCCGGTCTACGGGGGAGCTGTTTTTT
CDR3: CASTPPARSTGELFF

D: -
J: TRBJ2-1
size: -
V: TRBV29-1
DNA: TGCAGCGTTGAAGCCAGGACTTATGAGCAGTTCTTC
CDR3: CSVEARTYEQFF

D: -
J: TRBJ2-1
size: few
V: TRBV2
DNA: TGTGCCAGCAGTGACAGGGTCGCCTACAATGAGCAGTTCTTC
CDR3: CASSDRVAYNEQFF

D: TRBD2
J: TRBJ2-7
size: few
V: TRBV4-2
DNA: TGTGCCAGCAGCCAAGGCGGGGGGAAGACCTACGAGCAGTACTTC
CDR3: CASSQGGGKTYEQYF

D: TRBD2
J: TRBJ2-1
size: few
V: TRBV6-2/TRBV6-3
DNA: TGTGCCAGCAATTTTGCGGCTAGCGGGGGCAATGAGCAGTTCTTC
CDR3: CASNFAASGGNEQFF